This is a list of T cell receptor beta chains from one sample in a study of molecular identifiers for immune sequencing clone quantification. MiXCR, run by TCRdb on the PCR reads, gives a single entry per CDR3 protein. This repertoire shows hundreds of thousands of distinct CDR3 sequences, approximately 24% found once; its top ten account for 0.78%. Sample: naive CD8+ T cells from blood, with Jurkat cell RNA spiked in. The receptors were gathered from a human donor in good health. Some libraries in this study had Jurkat cell RNA spiked in. The CDR3 runs from the conserved cysteine through the conserved F or W. The D gene is left open where the match is weak. Only some rows state a clone size, as once, few, many or a class for expanded clones.

V	D	J	size	DNA	CDR3
TRBV5-3	TRBD1	TRBJ1-1	.	TGTGCCAGCAGCTGCGAGAAGGGACAGGAAAAAGCTTTCTTT	CASSCEKGQEKAFF
TRBV11-2	.	TRBJ1-1	.	TGTGCCAGCAGCATTGGGCTAGAGAACACTGAAGCTTTCTTT	CASSIGLENTEAFF
TRBV23-1	TRBD2	TRBJ2-3	.	TGCGCCAACAGTCGAGGGGACCCCAGCGGGAGGCGGGATACGCAGTATTTT	CANSRGDPSGRRDTQYF
TRBV7-9	.	TRBJ2-3	.	TGTGCCAGCAGCTTAGGGACAGCAAACACAGATGCGCAGTATTTT	CASSLGTANTDAQYF
TRBV9	.	TRBJ1-1	.	TGTGCCAGCAGCCTGCACGGATACAGGACAAACACTAAAGCTTTCTTT	CASSLHGYRTNTKAFF
TRBV3-1	TRBD2	TRBJ2-1	few	TGTGCCAGCAGCCCAACCCTAGCGGGGGAGGAGCAGTTCTTC	CASSPTLAGEEQFF
TRBV27	.	TRBJ1-2	.	TGTGCCAGCCGCACCCCCGACAGCTTCTATGGCTACACCTTC	CASRTPDSFYGYTF
TRBV7-2	.	TRBJ2-7	many	TGTGCCAGCAGCTTAGCGGCCCAGGCAGGCTACGAGCAGTACTTC	CASSLAAQAGYEQYF
TRBV11-2	TRBD1	TRBJ2-7	.	TGTGCCAGCAGCGGACATAGCGGGACAGGGGGCTACGAGCAGTACTTC	CASSGHSGTGGYEQYF
TRBV7-9	TRBD2	TRBJ2-7	many	TGTGCCAGCAGTCGAAGGACTAGCGGGGGCCACGAGCAGTACTTC	CASSRRTSGGHEQYF
TRBV3-2	.	TRBJ2-1	few	TGTGCCAGCAGCCAGCCTACTAGCGGGGGCCCGGGGGATGAGCAGTTCTTC	CASSQPTSGGPGDEQFF
TRBV27	.	TRBJ2-3	many	TGTGCCAGCAGTTCGTGGGTATCCCCAGATACGCAGTATTTT	CASSSWVSPDTQYF
TRBV28	.	TRBJ2-1	few	TGTGCCAGCAGTTCGCCTAGAAGTGAGCAGTTCTTC	CASSSPRSEQFF
TRBV2	.	TRBJ1-2	.	TGTGCCAGCAGTGCCTTTATGTCAGGGGACTATGGCTACACCTTC	CASSAFMSGDYGYTF
TRBV7-9	.	TRBJ1-1	many	TGTGCCAGCAGCCCGCGACAGCGCCCAGAAGCTTTCTTT	CASSPRQRPEAFF
TRBV4-1	.	TRBJ1-2	few	TGCGCCAGCAGCCAAGATCTGGGGTTTCCTGGCTACACCTTC	CASSQDLGFPGYTF
TRBV6-2/TRBV6-3	.	TRBJ1-1	many	TGTGCCAGCAGAAGCATCATGAACACTGAAGCTTTCTTT	CASRSIMNTEAFF
TRBV20-1	.	TRBJ1-6	few	TGCAGTGCTAGAGTAAGGGACGACGGATATAATTCACCCCTCCACTTT	CSARVRDDGYNSPLHF
TRBV7-9	.	TRBJ1-6	many	TGTGCCAGCAGCTTGGCAGGGGCCTCCTATAATTCACCCCTCCACTTT	CASSLAGASYNSPLHF
TRBV6-6	TRBD1	TRBJ1-6	few	TGTGCCAGCAGCTGGACCGGGACAGACCATTCACCCCTCCACTTT	CASSWTGTDHSPLHF
TRBV6-2/TRBV6-3	TRBD2	TRBJ2-7	.	TGTGCCAGCAACTTACTGGGACTAGCGGATTACGAGCAGTACTTC	CASNLLGLADYEQYF
TRBV30	.	TRBJ2-1	many	TGTGCCTGGAGTGCGGGGGGCAATAATGAGCAGTTCTTC	CAWSAGGNNEQFF
TRBV13	TRBD1	TRBJ2-7	once	TGTGCCAGCAGCCCGGGAGACAGGGGCCGAACCTACGAGCAGTACTTC	CASSPGDRGRTYEQYF
TRBV7-3	.	TRBJ2-1	.	TGTGCCAGCAGCCTAAACCTCGACTACAATGAGCAGTTCTTC	CASSLNLDYNEQFF
TRBV6-6	.	TRBJ1-3	.	TGTGCCAGCAGTTACTCGGGGGGGTCCGGAAACACCATATATTTT	CASSYSGGSGNTIYF
TRBV9	.	TRBJ2-3	many	TGTGCCAGCGAGGGGGGGACAGATACGCAGTATTTT	CASEGGTDTQYF
TRBV4-2	.	TRBJ2-3	.	TGTGCCAGCAGCCAAGTTCTGGGACGGGGTTTAGTAAGCACAGATACGCAGTATTTT	CASSQVLGRGLVSTDTQYF
TRBV7-8	.	TRBJ2-7	many	TGTGCCAGCAGCTTAGCGTTTGTAAGCTCCTACGAGCAGTACTTC	CASSLAFVSSYEQYF
TRBV24-1	.	TRBJ2-1	.	TGTGCCACCAGTGACTCCGTGAGGACCTCCTACAATGAGCAGTTCTTC	CATSDSVRTSYNEQFF
TRBV27	TRBD1	TRBJ2-2	many	TGTGCCAGCAGTACACTACGGACAGGGTTAAACACCGGGGAGCTGTTTTTT	CASSTLRTGLNTGELFF
TRBV20-1	.	TRBJ1-6	many	TGCAGTGCACTAAGGACAGACCGAAATTCACCCCTCCACTTT	CSALRTDRNSPLHF
TRBV23-1	.	TRBJ1-5	many	TGCGCCAGCAGTCAAGGGCTCAATAGCAATCAGCCCCAGCATTTT	CASSQGLNSNQPQHF
TRBV4-3	.	TRBJ1-5	many	TGCGCCAGCAGCCAAGATTTGGCAGTAAATCAGCCCCAGCATTTT	CASSQDLAVNQPQHF
TRBV7-6	.	TRBJ2-7	few	TGTGCCAGCAGCTTAGCGGCTTCAACCTCCTACGAGCAGTACTTC	CASSLAASTSYEQYF
TRBV7-9	TRBD2	TRBJ2-2	.	TGTGCCAGCAGCTTCGAACTAGCGGCGAACACCGGGGAGCTGTTTTTT	CASSFELAANTGELFF
TRBV6-2/TRBV6-3	.	TRBJ2-5	few	TGTGCCAGCAGTTACACGGAGTACCAAGAGACCCAGTACTTC	CASSYTEYQETQYF
TRBV29-1	.	TRBJ2-1	.	TGCAGCTCCAATCCTTGGGGCGGGACGAGCTCCTACAATGAGCGGTTCTTC	CSSNPWGGTSSYNERFF
TRBV5-1	.	TRBJ2-5	many	TGCGCCAGCAGCTTGGCCGGCGCCCCAGAGACCCAGTACTTC	CASSLAGAPETQYF
TRBV4-3	.	TRBJ1-2	few	TGCGCCAGCAGCCAAGACGGTACAGACTATGGCTACACCTTC	CASSQDGTDYGYTF
TRBV2	.	TRBJ2-2	few	TGTGCCAGCAGTGCCGCCGTGCCCGGGGAGCTGTTTTTT	CASSAAVPGELFF
TRBV11-2	.	TRBJ1-1	many	TGTGCCAGCAGCTTAGGTGAGGAGACACTGAACACTGAAGCTTTCTTT	CASSLGEETLNTEAFF
TRBV28	.	TRBJ2-7	many	TGTGCCAGCAGTTTAGTCGCAAAGCCATACTACGAGCAGTACTTC	CASSLVAKPYYEQYF
TRBV5-1	.	TRBJ2-5	many	TGCGCCAGCAGCTTGGAAGCCGCGGGGGCCCAAGAGACCCAGTACTTC	CASSLEAAGAQETQYF
TRBV30	TRBD2	TRBJ2-7	many	TGTGCCTGCCGGGAGGGGTACGAGCAGTACTTC	CACREGYEQYF
TRBV7-8	.	TRBJ1-1	few	TGTGCCAGCAGCTTAGGGTGGCGGGGGAAATATCTGACTGGAGCTTTCTTT	CASSLGWRGKYLTGAFF
TRBV20-1	TRBD2	TRBJ2-3	.	TGCAGTGCTAGAGACCCCTCTTCTAGCGGGGGGCCCACAGATACGCAGTATTTT	CSARDPSSSGGPTDTQYF
TRBV7-2	.	TRBJ2-3	many	TGTGCCAGCAGCTTAGATGACTTCACAGATACGCAGTATTTT	CASSLDDFTDTQYF
TRBV5-6	.	TRBJ2-6	many	TGTGCCAGCAGCTTGGCTGGGGGATTCTCTGGGGCCAACGTCCTGACTTTC	CASSLAGGFSGANVLTF
TRBV20-1	TRBD2	TRBJ2-7	.	TGCAGTGCTAATCCAGGACTAGCGGGAGGCTTCGCGTACTTGGAGCAGTACTTC	CSANPGLAGGFAYLEQYF
TRBV7-6	TRBD1	TRBJ2-3	many	TGTGCCAGCACTGGGGACAGCACTGATACGCAGTATTTT	CASTGDSTDTQYF
TRBV7-3	TRBD2	TRBJ2-1	.	TGTGCCAGCAGCCCAATAGCGGGAGGGCCTTTAGGTGAGCAGTTCTTC	CASSPIAGGPLGEQFF
TRBV25-1	.	TRBJ2-5	many	TGTGCCAGCAGTGAAATAGCGGTCGGGCAGGGACGGAGAGAGACCCAGTACTTC	CASSEIAVGQGRRETQYF
TRBV20-1	.	TRBJ1-1	.	TGCAGTGCTACCAAAAGGGGGTACACTGAAGCTTTCTTT	CSATKRGYTEAFF
TRBV18	.	TRBJ2-7	once	TGTGCCAGCTCACCACCGATCTGGGACACAAGTACCGAAGGCTACGCGCAGTACTTC	CASSPPIWDTSTEGYAQYF
TRBV19	.	TRBJ2-5	.	TGTGCCAGTGGAAACAGATACCAAGAGACCCAGTACTTC	CASGNRYQETQYF
TRBV4-1	.	TRBJ2-5	many	TGCGCCAGCAGCCAAGAGCGAAGGGGGGTCCAAGAGACCCAGTACTTC	CASSQERRGVQETQYF
TRBV5-1	.	TRBJ2-3	many	TGCGCCAGCAGCTACCCCACAGATACGCAGTATTTT	CASSYPTDTQYF
TRBV19	.	TRBJ1-1	.	TGTGCCAGTAGTTCAGTAGGGTGGAACACTGAAGCTTTCTTT	CASSSVGWNTEAFF
TRBV6-5	.	TRBJ2-7	.	TGTGCCAGCAGTTACGGACAGTGTGCCTACGAGCAGTACTTC	CASSYGQCAYEQYF